This entry features one T cell receptor beta chain sequence. What it recognizes is unknown. The entry originates in a study of cytomegalovirus exposure and HLA in healthy donors. General study points: Apparent HLA restriction characterized most CMV-associated TCR beta chains in a later analysis. A missense variant in DCLRE1C was later tied to TCR beta V- and J-gene trimming.

A multiplex PCR was run with 60 Vbeta primers and 13 Jbeta primers. Generated by immunoSEQ multiplex PCR, the TCRdb table keeps only in-frame clones and is missing some. The sample records about 200,000 clones, approximately 83% being singletons. Losses at the gene ends were 1 base for V and 1 base for J; bases not matched to a gene: 13. The CDR3 loop spans 19 amino acids. Looked up from germline, CDR1 is SGHAT and CDR2 is FQNNGV. The source of this sequence is a boy younger than 10 in good health and CMV-seronegative. The sequenced material came from PBMCs. The chain couples TRBV11-2 to TRBJ2-5; 9 bases line up with TRBD2. CDR3 sequence (DNA): TGTGCCAGCAGCTTAGTGGGGGAGTTAGCGGGGGATATCCAAGAGACCCAGTACTTC. Translated: CASSLVGELAGDIQETQYF.